This entry lists 25 T cell receptor beta chains sequenced from one sample in a study of blood T cell repertoires in COVID-19. Profiling relied on immunoSEQ multiplex PCR, and the TCRdb table lists in-frame clones only, not all of them. The data show 85,000 to 120,000 clones, around nine tenths seen once. Sequenced sample: peripheral blood. These receptors were collected from a woman aged 45-65 years with COVID-19, enrolled during active disease.

This clone showed up just once. In nucleotides, the CDR3 is TGTGCCAGCAGTTATGCAGGGGACCAGCCCCAGCATTTT. Translated, it gives CASSYAGDQPQHF. This sequence joins TRBV27 and TRBJ1-5; possibly TRBD1 for D (6 bases). V shed 4 bases and J shed 7 bases, with 11 bases lying between them. CDR3 length equals 13 residues. Germline values: CDR1 MNHEY, CDR2 SMNVEV (reference sequence).

The chain carries TRBV5-6 and TRBJ1-3, with D possibly being TRBD1 (6 bases). CDR3 size: 14 residues. Trimming shortened V by 4 bases and J by 3 bases, and 11 bases separated the two germline ends. Germline loops: CDR1 SGHDT, CDR2 YYEEEE. This CDR3 is CASSTLDSGNTIYF. The CDR3 bases are TGTGCCAGCAGCACCCTGGACAGTGGAAACACCATATATTTT.

The chain uses TRBV7-2 and TRBJ2-3; D might be TRBD2 (7 bases). The length of the CDR3 is 15 residues. The V end was cut by 2 bases, the J end by 2 bases, with 11 bases between. The germline V gene encodes CDR1 SGHTA and CDR2 FQGNSA. The CDR3 DNA reads as TGTGCCAGCAGCTTACGGGGGGCTAACACAGATACGCAGTATTTT. Translating gives CASSLRGANTDTQYF. Based on the CDR3 plus reference TRBV7-2 and TRBJ2-3, the full variable domain is GAGVSQSPSNKVTEKGKDVELRCDPISGHTALYWYRQSLGQGLEFLIYFQGNSAPDKSGLPSDRFSAERTGGSVSTLTIQRTQQEDSAVYLCASSLRGANTDTQYFGPGTRLTVL.

This chain links TRBV19 with TRBJ1-2, with TRBD1 identical over 7 bases. The J segment lost 7 bases and the V segment lost 3 bases, leaving 14 bases of the junction unmatched. CDR3 length equals 16 residues. Germline CDR1 reads LNHDA; CDR2 reads SQIVND (reference sequence). CDR3 in DNA: TGTGCCAGTAGTATTCTCGGGGTGAGGGGGCCTTCTGGCTACACCTTC. Its translation is CASSILGVRGPSGYTF. Based on the CDR3 plus reference TRBV19 and TRBJ1-2, the full variable domain is DGGITQSPKYLFRKEGQNVTLSCEQNLNHDAMYWYRQDPGQGLRLIYYSQIVNDFQKGDIAEGYSVSREKKESFPLTVTSAQKNPTAFYLCASSILGVRGPSGYTFGSGTRLTVV.

This CDR3 reads CASHGGGTAYDGYTF. The CDR3 DNA reads TGTGCCAGTCACGGGGGGGGGACTGCGTATGATGGCTACACCTTC. The J gene is TRBJ1-2, the V gene TRBV27; possibly TRBD1 for D (5 bases). CDR1 and CDR2 (germline): MNHEY, SMNVEV (reference sequence). This CDR3 contains 15 residues. V dropped 9 bases and J dropped 6 bases, with 23 bases sitting between them.

This chain joins TRBV3-1 (or the pseudogene TRBV3-2) and TRBJ2-7; 8 bases align to TRBD1. Unmatched junction bases numbered 11, after V lost 1 base and J lost 6 bases. The CDR3 runs to 16 residues. In germline, CDR1 is LGHDT, CDR2 YNNKEL (reference sequence). The CDR3 DNA is TGTGCCAGCAGCCAAGTTCCTGGACAGGGTGGGGGCGAGCAGTACTTC. Its protein is CASSQVPGQGGGEQYF.

J is TRBJ1-3 and V is TRBV10-1; maybe TRBD1 (5 bases). The CDR3 extends over 16 amino acids. CDR1 WNHNN and CDR2 SYGVQD come from the germline V gene (reference sequence). The ends were cut back, 6 bases at V and 0 bases at J, with 15 bases in the middle. CDR3 loop: CASRADRPHSGNTIYF. DNA of the CDR3: TGCGCCAGCAGAGCTGACAGACCCCACTCTGGAAACACCATATATTTT.

This clone came up a few times. The V gene is TRBV3-1 (or the pseudogene TRBV3-2), the J gene TRBJ1-2; D unresolved. The CDR3 extends over 13 amino acids. V was clipped by 4 bases and J by 4 bases, with 10 bases between them. Germline CDR1 LGHDT, CDR2 YNNKEL (reference sequence). CDR3 region: CASSPKSSYGYTF. DNA of the CDR3: TGTGCCAGCAGCCCCAAAAGCTCCTATGGCTACACCTTC.

The rearrangement uses TRBV6-6 and TRBJ1-6; D may be TRBD1 (5 bases). Trimming removed 11 bases at V and 10 bases at J, with 12 bases between. The germline V gene has CDR1 MNHNY and CDR2 SVGAGI (reference sequence). This CDR3 contains 11 residues. The CDR3 DNA sequence: TGTGCCGTTGGAGGGGAATCACCCCTCCACTTT. It translates to CAVGGESPLHF.

The chain combines TRBV13 with TRBJ1-6, with 10 bases matching TRBD1. V gave up 0 bases and J gave up 4 bases; unmatched junction bases: 0. Germline V gene data show CDR1 as PRHDT and CDR2 as FYEKMQ (reference sequence). CDR3 length: 16 amino acids. This chain's CDR3 is CASSLGDRGYNSPLHF. The CDR3 region has the DNA TGTGCCAGCAGCTTAGGGGACAGGGGGTATAATTCACCCCTCCACTTT.

This clone was seen only once. The chain is built from TRBV5-5 and TRBJ1-6, with 8 bases lining up with TRBD1. The CDR3 runs to 15 residues. The V gene end was trimmed by 5 bases and the J gene end by 7 bases; junction bases not matched to a gene: 8. CDR1 is SGHKS and CDR2 is YYEKEE in the germline V gene (reference sequence). The CDR3 DNA is TGTGCCAGCAGTTCGACAGGGGTCGGAAATTCACCCCTCCACTTT. As protein: CASSSTGVGNSPLHF.

The chain couples TRBV5-6 to TRBJ1-5; a weak D match, TRBD1 (6 bases). Germline V gene data show CDR1 as SGHDT and CDR2 as YYEEEE. The CDR3 loop spans 15 amino acids. The V and J ends lost 2 bases and 5 bases respectively, with 14 bases between them. The CDR3 spells CASSFDGTQDQPQHF. The CDR3, as DNA: TGTGCCAGCAGCTTCGACGGGACACAAGATCAGCCCCAGCATTTT.

The chain combines TRBV19 with TRBJ1-2; 8 bases align to TRBD1. The CDR3 has 15 amino acids. Germline V lookup: CDR1 LNHDA, CDR2 SQIVND (reference sequence). V was clipped by 8 bases and J by 2 bases; unmatched bases: 10. The DNA of the CDR3 is TGTGCCAGTGTCTCATCCGGGACAGGCAACTATGGCTACACCTTC. Translating gives CASVSSGTGNYGYTF. The full variable domain, with the rest looked up from reference TRBV19 and TRBJ1-2, is DGGITQSPKYLFRKEGQNVTLSCEQNLNHDAMYWYRQDPGQGLRLIYYSQIVNDFQKGDIAEGYSVSREKKESFPLTVTSAQKNPTAFYLCASVSSGTGNYGYTFGSGTRLTVV.

This chain joins TRBV6-1 and TRBJ2-1, with TRBD1 as a possible D gene (5 bases). Germline-derived CDR1 and CDR2 are MNHNS and SASEGT. V lost 1 base and J lost 7, with 8 bases in between. The CDR3 contains 13 residues. The CDR3 here is CASSEGGGNEQFF. Here the CDR3 DNA reads TGTGCCAGCAGTGAAGGGGGCGGAAATGAGCAGTTCTTC.

The gene calls are TRBV7-9 and TRBJ2-6; 8 bases map to TRBD1. The trim removed 1 base at V and 3 bases at J, leaving 8 bases unmatched. CDR1 SEHNR and CDR2 FQNEAQ come from the germline V gene (reference sequence). The CDR3 contains 18 residues. Here the CDR3 reads CASSLGLPGGFGANVLTF. In DNA form, the CDR3 reads TGTGCCAGCAGCTTAGGTCTTCCAGGGGGCTTTGGGGCCAACGTCCTGACTTTC.

The chain joins TRBV10-3 to TRBJ2-3; weak D call: TRBD2 (5 bases). Germline loops: CDR1 ENHRY, CDR2 SYGVKD. The CDR3 extends over 14 amino acids. V lost 3 bases and J lost 3, with 10 bases in between. The DNA for the CDR3 is TGTGCCATCAGTGATTACCCGGGGACAGATACGCAGTATTTT. Translation gives CAISDYPGTDTQYF.

This rearrangement joins TRBV12-5 to TRBJ2-7, with no clear D. The CDR3 loop spans 12 amino acids. Germline assignment: CDR1 LGHNT and CDR2 FRNRAP. Trimming shortened V by 5 bases and J by 2 bases, and 7 bases separated the two germline ends. CDR3 region: CASGADPYEQYF. The CDR3 DNA reads TGTGCTAGTGGTGCGGATCCCTACGAGCAGTACTTC.

This clone was counted once. This rearrangement joins TRBV5-1 to TRBJ2-2, with a weak D call TRBD1 (5 bases). Trimming cost V 9 bases and J 5 bases, with 17 bases left between them. CDR3 length: 14 amino acids. The germline V gene has CDR1 SGHRS and CDR2 YFSETQ. This chain's CDR3 is CATGQGWLTGELFF. The CDR3 DNA is TGCGCCACCGGCCAGGGATGGTTGACCGGGGAGCTGTTTTTT. Supplemented by reference TRBV5-1 and TRBJ2-2, the full variable domain reads KAGVTQTPRYLIKTRGQQVTLSCSPISGHRSVSWYQQTPGQGLQFLFEYFSETQRNKGNFPGRFSGRQFSNSRSEMNVSTLELGDSALYLCATGQGWLTGELFFGEGSRLTVL.

The rearrangement uses TRBV7-2 and TRBJ2-2; 10 bases agree with TRBD2. The V gene's germline CDR1 is SGHTA and CDR2 FQGNSA. V lost 4 bases, J lost 0 bases, and 2 bases stayed unmatched. The CDR3 totals 16 residues. The CDR3 DNA sequence: TGTGCCAGCAGCTCACTAGCGGGGCCGAACACCGGGGAGCTGTTTTTT. Residues: CASSSLAGPNTGELFF.

This chain uses TRBV6-6 with TRBJ1-3, with 10 bases lining up with TRBD1. V lost 5 bases, J lost 4 bases, and 2 bases stayed unmatched. The CDR3 contains 14 residues. The germline CDR1 and CDR2 sequences are MNHNY and SVGAGI (reference sequence). The CDR3 DNA reads TGTGCCAGCAGTACGACAGGGGGCGGAAACACCATATATTTT. Its protein is CASSTTGGGNTIYF.

V usage is TRBV27 and J usage is TRBJ1-5; D gene uncertain. Germline lookup yields CDR1 MNHEY and CDR2 SMNVEV (reference sequence). V lost 2 bases and J 0 bases, leaving 8 bases between the germline ends. The CDR3 runs to 15 residues. The CDR3 nucleotides are TGTGCCAGCAGTTTAGCCGGGAGTAGCAATCAGCCCCAGCATTTT. Residues: CASSLAGSSNQPQHF.

This clone was seen a single time. The gene calls are TRBV18 and TRBJ1-2, with TRBD1 identical over 12 bases. This CDR3 region has 20 residues. The germline CDR1 and CDR2 sequences are KGHSH and LQKENI. V gave up 3 bases and J gave up 3 bases; unmatched junction bases: 17. CDR3 coding DNA: TGTGCCAGCTCACCTCTCGCCATGGGACAGGGGGCGCAGGGACACTATGGCTACACCTTC. Protein: CASSPLAMGQGAQGHYGYTF.

The chain recombines TRBV6-6 with TRBJ1-1, with D tentatively TRBD1 (6 bases). From germline, CDR1 is MNHNY and CDR2 SVGAGI (reference sequence). This CDR3 comprises 14 residues. Trimming left V 2 bases short and J 4 bases short, with 11 bases between. The DNA of the CDR3 is TGTGCCAGCAGTTACGGGGGGGCTGGCACTGAAGCTTTCTTT. Protein sequence: CASSYGGAGTEAFF.

The CDR3 reads CASSLAANTGELFF. Here the CDR3 DNA reads TGCGCCAGCAGCTTAGCCGCGAACACCGGGGAGCTGTTTTTT. This sequence joins TRBV5-1 and TRBJ2-2, with no clear D. The CDR3 has 14 residues. Deletions cut 2 bases from V and 0 bases from J, with 5 bases between. The V gene's germline CDR1 is SGHRS and CDR2 YFSETQ.

The chain combines TRBV7-2 with TRBJ1-6; D is unclear. Trimming left V 5 bases short and J 10 bases short, with 24 bases between. CDR1 is SGHTA and CDR2 is FQGNSA in the germline V gene. The CDR3 length is 17 residues. The CDR3 sequence: CASSPPPRLASSSPLHF. In nucleotides, the CDR3 is TGTGCCAGCAGCCCCCCCCCGAGGTTAGCTTCCTCCTCACCCCTCCACTTT. The full variable domain, with the rest looked up from reference TRBV7-2 and TRBJ1-6, is GAGVSQSPSNKVTEKGKDVELRCDPISGHTALYWYRQSLGQGLEFLIYFQGNSAPDKSGLPSDRFSAERTGGSVSTLTIQRTQQEDSAVYLCASSPPPRLASSSPLHFGNGTRLTVT.